The present T cell receptor (beta chain) was sequenced within a study of blood T cell repertoires in COVID-19. Turning to the study itself: Donors in the United States, Italy and Spain gave samples during acute or convalescent COVID-19.

Between the trimmed V and J ends, which lost 3 bases and 4 bases, there was a span of 16 bases. The CDR3 is 17 amino acids. Germline V gives CDR1 ENHRY, CDR2 SYGVKD. The table came from immunoSEQ multiplex PCR; TCRdb's copy has only in-frame clones and leaves some out. The table lists about 150,000 clones, roughly 81% of them singletons, with about 2.6% in the top ten. The V call is TRBV10-3, the J call TRBJ2-6; possible D gene TRBD1, 6 bases. The specimen was peripheral blood. This receptor was identified in a human donor with acute or convalescent COVID-19. The donor label of this sample is uncertain. CDR3 nucleotides: TGTGCCATCAGTGAAAGGGACACGGGTACGGGGGCCAACGTCCTGACTTTC. It yields the protein CAISERDTGTGANVLTF.